The rows below give T cell receptor beta chains drawn from one sample of a study of OX40 agonist ivuxolimab in advanced cancers. Assay used: immunoSEQ multiplex PCR; TCRdb lists only in-frame clones, some missing. The profile shows 80,000 or so clones, 86% of them singletons. Material: CD4+ or CD8+ T cells sorted from blood, obtained in a trial of the OX40 agonist ivuxolimab. Receptor source: an adult with an advanced solid tumor such as melanoma, head and neck, liver or kidney cancer. The CDR3 runs from the conserved cysteine through the conserved F or W. A D gene is named only where the DNA matches it firmly. Clone size appears in some rows only: once, few, many, or a class for an expanded clone.

size	J	D	V	CDR3	DNA
.	TRBJ2-5	TRBD1	TRBV28	CASSPRQGRGQETQYF	TGTGCCAGCAGCCCGCGACAGGGGAGAGGGCAAGAGACCCAGTACTTC
.	TRBJ1-5	.	TRBV19	CASSIGSGFAGQPQHF	TGTGCCAGTAGTATCGGGTCAGGCTTCGCCGGGCAGCCCCAGCATTTT
.	TRBJ2-7	.	TRBV7-2	CASSPPQNYEQYF	TGTGCCAGCAGCCCGCCGCAGAACTACGAGCAGTACTTC
.	TRBJ2-5	.	TRBV7-9	CASSLMGVGETQYF	TGTGCCAGCAGCTTAATGGGGGTCGGAGAGACCCAGTACTTC
.	TRBJ2-5	TRBD1	TRBV10-3	CAISEPGTAQETQYF	TGTGCCATCAGTGAGCCCGGGACAGCCCAAGAGACCCAGTACTTC
.	TRBJ2-2	.	TRBV7-6	CASSLVVFSRTAAGELFF	TGTGCCAGCAGCTTAGTGGTCTTCTCCAGGACAGCGGCCGGGGAGCTGTTTTTT
.	TRBJ1-5	.	TRBV6-5	CASSYSAPDQPQHF	TGTGCCAGCAGTTACTCCGCGCCTGATCAGCCCCAGCATTTT
.	TRBJ1-5	.	TRBV19	CASSPKFGQPQHF	TGTGCCAGTAGCCCTAAATTTGGACAGCCCCAGCATTTT
.	TRBJ2-7	.	TRBV2	CASSEEYYYEQYF	TGTGCCAGCAGTGAAGAGTATTACTACGAGCAGTACTTC
.	TRBJ1-2	.	TRBV7-9	CASSLDTYGYTF	TGTGCCAGCAGCTTAGACACCTATGGCTACACCTTC
.	TRBJ1-2	.	TRBV29-1	CSGGGRMPTPGANYGYTF	TGCAGCGGGGGGGGGAGGATGCCAACTCCGGGGGCTAACTATGGCTACACCTTC
.	TRBJ2-5	TRBD2	TRBV5-1	CASSSLAGVQETQYF	TGCGCCAGCAGCTCGCTAGCGGGGGTCCAAGAGACCCAGTACTTC
once	TRBJ1-1	.	TRBV6-5	CASTSRAVGLKAFF	TGTGCCAGCACCTCCCGGGCCGTCGGACTGAAAGCTTTCTTT
.	TRBJ2-2	.	TRBV14	CASSQTEGGLFF	TGTGCCAGCAGTCAAACCGAAGGGGGGCTGTTTTTT
.	TRBJ2-2	.	TRBV10-1	CASSESSIANTGELFF	TGCGCCAGCAGTGAGTCTTCCATTGCGAACACCGGGGAGCTGTTTTTT
many	TRBJ2-7	.	TRBV6-5	CASSYRFAGLDEQYF	TGTGCCAGCAGTTATAGGTTCGCAGGGTTGGACGAGCAGTACTTC
few	TRBJ2-1	.	TRBV18	CASSRASSPNEQFF	TGTGCCAGCTCGCGAGCGTCTAGTCCCAATGAGCAGTTCTTC
.	TRBJ2-3	.	TRBV7-3	CASSLNPLRELQADTQYF	TGTGCCAGCAGCTTAAACCCCCTCCGGGAGTTACAGGCAGATACGCAGTATTTT
.	TRBJ2-2	.	TRBV5-4	CASSPVGVGTGELFF	TGTGCCAGCAGCCCCGTAGGGGTGGGCACCGGGGAGCTGTTTTTT
.	TRBJ2-2	.	TRBV11-3	CASSLSGTTTGELFF	TGTGCCAGCAGCCTTTCCGGGACAACGACCGGGGAGCTGTTTTTT
.	TRBJ1-3	.	TRBV7-2	CASSLGTYSSSGNTIYF	TGTGCCAGCAGCCTCGGAACCTACTCGAGCTCTGGAAACACCATATATTTT
.	TRBJ1-4	.	TRBV28	CASSRNRVDEKLFF	TGTGCCAGCAGCCGCAACAGGGTCGACGAAAAACTGTTTTTT
.	TRBJ2-1	.	TRBV5-1	CASSLYAGPNEQFF	TGCGCCAGCAGCTTGTATGCGGGTCCTAATGAGCAGTTCTTC
.	TRBJ2-1	TRBD1	TRBV6-6	CASSNPGQGAYEQFF	TGTGCCAGCAGTAACCCGGGACAGGGGGCATATGAGCAGTTCTTC
.	TRBJ1-2	.	TRBV12-1	CASSSGQGYTF	TGTGCCAGCAGCTCCGGCCAGGGCTACACCTTC
.	TRBJ2-7	.	TRBV10-3	CAIRTQVGVAQYF	TGTGCCATCAGAACCCAGGTAGGGGTGGCGCAGTACTTC
.	TRBJ1-5	.	TRBV7-3	CASSLSSSWGAAQPQHF	TGTGCCAGCAGCTTATCTTCATCGTGGGGGGCAGCTCAGCCCCAGCATTTT
.	TRBJ1-2	.	TRBV12-5	CASASTLYGYTF	TGTGCTAGTGCCAGTACCCTCTATGGCTACACCTTC
.	TRBJ1-2	.	TRBV6-5	CASSLEGNSNYGYTF	TGTGCCAGCAGTTTGGAGGGAAACTCTAACTATGGCTACACCTTC